A selection of T cell receptor beta chains follows, all from one sample in a study of PD-1 blockade in classical Hodgkin lymphoma. Assay used: immunoSEQ multiplex PCR; TCRdb lists only in-frame clones, some missing. The table lists more than 70,000 clones, 80% to 95% of them singletons. The specimen was peripheral blood mononuclear cells (PBMCs), collected before the second cycle of nivolumab. The receptors stem from a human donor with classical Hodgkin lymphoma. CDR3s include the opening cysteine and the closing phenylalanine or tryptophan. The order of the fields is V gene, J gene, CDR3 length, D gene, CDR3 protein. D genes are given only for firm matches.

TRBV2	TRBJ2-7	12	.	CASSEQGYEQYF
TRBV5-5	TRBJ1-5	16	TRBD1	CASSWGQVNSNQPQHF
TRBV2	TRBJ2-1	15	.	CASSGGTGHYNEQFF
TRBV6-1	TRBJ1-2	13	TRBD1	CASSDWTGDGYTF
TRBV30	TRBJ2-1	13	.	CAWSDSGYNEQFF
TRBV2	TRBJ1-2	16	.	CASSLRRTDFMYGYTF
TRBV5-6	TRBJ1-2	16	.	CASSLLVVGGNYGYTF
TRBV29-1	TRBJ2-3	14	.	CSVGRTASTDTQYF
TRBV9	TRBJ1-2	12	.	CASTGAPHGYTF
TRBV7-6	TRBJ2-3	14	.	CASSLAGGTDTQYF
TRBV5-1	TRBJ2-2	19	TRBD2	CASSLLGLSGRKTTGELFF
TRBV27	TRBJ2-7	21	TRBD1	CASSLWEPPAGTGMRPYEQYF
TRBV10-3	TRBJ2-7	12	.	CAISEAREGRYF
TRBV5-1	TRBJ2-7	16	TRBD2	CASSAGRGLTPTGQYF
TRBV28	TRBJ2-2	15	.	CASSFRLGGTGELFF
TRBV4-1	TRBJ2-1	19	TRBD1	CASSQDLNPGTGVWHEQFF
TRBV7-9	TRBJ2-5	13	.	CASSLDREETQYF
TRBV28	TRBJ2-7	14	.	CASRSPFGSYEQYF
TRBV28	TRBJ2-2	15	.	CASRYRDFYTGELFF
TRBV5-6	TRBJ2-5	13	.	CASSRGSGETQYF
TRBV6-5	TRBJ2-7	13	.	CASSGDRTYEQYF
TRBV18	TRBJ2-7	14	.	CASSPEVSSYEQYF
TRBV4-2	TRBJ2-7	16	TRBD2	CASSQSSGTHGYEQYF
TRBV5-5	TRBJ2-7	15	.	CASSLGQAGSYEQYF
TRBV5-4	TRBJ2-7	13	.	CASSLGGTYEQYF
TRBV5-1	TRBJ1-5	14	.	CASSLSGTNQPQHF
TRBV6-1	TRBJ1-3	12	.	CASRAQGNTIYF
TRBV2	TRBJ1-2	12	TRBD1	CARPRTGGGYTF
TRBV27	TRBJ2-4	18	TRBD1	CASSQRQGGIVAKNIQYF
TRBV19	TRBJ2-3	18	.	CASSIDRVQGRSTDTQYF
TRBV28	TRBJ2-5	14	TRBD1	CASSSAGQGETQYF
TRBV7-8	TRBJ2-7	14	TRBD2	CASSQTSASYEQYF
TRBV5-1	TRBJ2-7	14	.	CASSLETGPDEQYF
TRBV7-3	TRBJ2-1	17	TRBD2	CASSAKTLAGANNEQFF
TRBV13	TRBJ2-2	18	TRBD2	CASSLVSTSGRLIGELFF
TRBV11-2	TRBJ1-2	14	.	CASSLEVGPYGYTF
TRBV27	TRBJ1-1	20	TRBD1	CASSGTPVVPRGRGNTEAFF
TRBV21-1	TRBJ2-1	15	.	CASSKRNFIYNEQFF
TRBV5-1	TRBJ2-6	13	.	CASSLAGANVLTF
TRBV5-4	TRBJ2-7	15	TRBD1	CASSHTGGLYYEQYF
TRBV11-2	TRBJ2-3	16	.	CASSPSAGPYTDTQYF
TRBV6-5	TRBJ1-2	15	TRBD1	CASSRQPGQLYGYTF
TRBV27	TRBJ1-4	14	.	CASSGGSYNEKLFF
TRBV9	TRBJ2-3	17	.	CASSTTGGRVGTDTQYF
TRBV19	TRBJ2-3	15	.	CASSINPSSGAEQYF
TRBV5-1	TRBJ2-3	16	.	CASSLDTRLNTDTQYF
TRBV5-1	TRBJ2-7	14	.	CASSLDRSSREQYF
TRBV28	TRBJ2-7	11	.	CASSSEYEQYF
TRBV4-2	TRBJ2-3	18	TRBD2	CASSQVSSGSRGTDTQYF
TRBV28	TRBJ2-1	14	TRBD2	CASSLAGDAGGQFF
TRBV9	TRBJ2-1	16	TRBD2	CASSLTSGSSYNEQFF
TRBV19	TRBJ1-1	14	.	CASSIGPTTPAAFF
TRBV28	TRBJ2-7	13	.	CASSLQGPYEQYF
TRBV6-6	TRBJ1-2	14	TRBD1	CASRGTGGHYGYTF
TRBV5-6	TRBJ2-1	16	TRBD2	CASSHSGTRSYNEQFF
TRBV7-9	TRBJ2-5	10	.	CASAQETQYF